A few counts support the clone carrying this T cell receptor (beta chain). Antigen specificity is unknown. The CDR3 loop spans 15 amino acids. J lost 4 bases, V lost 7 bases, and 12 bases had no gene match. This sample is drawn from a study of response to subunit inactivated influenza vaccine. TCRdb analysed the RT-PCR reads with MiXCR anew, one entry per CDR3 protein. The sample consists of hundreds of thousands of distinct CDR3 sequences, approximately 16% of them appearing once. Broader study findings: Authors suggested each seasonal influenza vaccination recruits few new T cells.

Source: CD4+ T cells sorted from PBMCs, taken approximately 25 months after vaccination. The sequence derives from a man aged 45 to 75 who received an inactivated influenza vaccine. V and J are TRBV12-3 or TRBV12-4 and TRBJ1-2; 7 bases map to TRBD1. The CDR3 here is CASNLRGQKAYGYTF. CDR3 DNA: TGTGCCAGCAACCTGAGGGGACAGAAAGCCTATGGCTACACCTTC.